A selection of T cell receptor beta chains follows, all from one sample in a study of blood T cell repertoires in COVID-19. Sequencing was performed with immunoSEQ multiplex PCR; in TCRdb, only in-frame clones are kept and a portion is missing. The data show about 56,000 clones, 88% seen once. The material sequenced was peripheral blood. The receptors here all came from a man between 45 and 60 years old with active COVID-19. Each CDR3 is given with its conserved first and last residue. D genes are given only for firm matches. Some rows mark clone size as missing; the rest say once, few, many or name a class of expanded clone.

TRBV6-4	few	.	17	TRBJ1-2	CASSERTPFRGPYGYTF
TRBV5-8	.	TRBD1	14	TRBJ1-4	CASSYRDRHEKLFF
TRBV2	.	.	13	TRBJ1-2	CASSEGTGRGYTF
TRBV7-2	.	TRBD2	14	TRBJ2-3	CASSIGTTADTQYF
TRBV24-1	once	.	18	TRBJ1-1	CATSDLEGGVWWNTEAFF
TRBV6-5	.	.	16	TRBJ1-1	CASSYSRKKVGHEAFF
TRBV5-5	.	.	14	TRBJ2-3	CASSQDSHTDTQYF
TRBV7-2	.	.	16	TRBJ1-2	CASSLDSVSRLYGYTF
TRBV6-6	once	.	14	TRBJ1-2	CASTLTLANYGYTF
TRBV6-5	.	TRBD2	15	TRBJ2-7	CASSSLAGGPYEQYF
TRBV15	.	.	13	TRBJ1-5	CATSGGHSQPQHF
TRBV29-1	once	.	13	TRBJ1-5	CSVEYSIDQPQHF
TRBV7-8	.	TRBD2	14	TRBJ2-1	CASSLERGGNEQFF
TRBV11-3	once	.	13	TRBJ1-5	CASSPTRDQPQHF
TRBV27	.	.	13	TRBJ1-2	CASRGDFLYGYTF
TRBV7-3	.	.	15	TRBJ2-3	CASSLRGLTGGTQYF
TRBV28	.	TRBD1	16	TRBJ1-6	CASSLASTGAGSPLHF
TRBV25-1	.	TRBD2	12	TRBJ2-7	CASSEWGGEQYF